The next 9 T cell receptor beta chains were all read from a single sample in a study of T-cell reconstitution after alpha-beta-depleted transplantation in children (dated by TCRdb to the mid-2010s). Library preparation employed PCR. TCRdb names Illumina HiSeq 2500 as the instrument used. TCR library preparation used molecular barcoding, with unique molecular identifiers applied to normalize quantification of the TCRbeta repertoire. The public reads were run again by TCRdb, first through fastp at Q25 and then through MiXCR, and only productive beta chains were kept. Rows with one shared CDR3 protein collapse into an entry with the most common genes and DNA. Here the sample has about 980,000 distinct CDR3 sequences; about 29% occur a single time. The top ten clonotypes cover roughly 30% of the sample. The treatment or condition label on this specimen signifies: allogeneic hematopoietic cell transplantation with graft depleted of TCRalphabeta T cells and CD19 B cells.

The material was PBMCs, mostly from graft donor cells, obtained 360 days after TCRalphabeta/CD19-depleted stem cell transplant. The receptor set was obtained from a boy younger than two who had a stem cell transplant for SCID, so the T cells may come from the graft donor.

The V call is TRBV11-2, the J call TRBJ2-5; TRBD1 might be the D (6 bases). V was pared by 1 base and J by 5 bases, with 17 bases between. CDR1 SGHAT and CDR2 FQNNGV come from the germline V gene. This CDR3 region has 16 residues. The CDR3 nucleotides are TGTGCCAGCAGCTTAGGAGGACAGTCGGTTCGGGAGACCCAGTACTTC. Translation gives CASSLGGQSVRETQYF.

The CDR3 here is CASTPRAGGRLEQFF. For the CDR3, the DNA is TGTGCCAGCACCCCAAGGGCGGGGGGGCGACTGGAGCAGTTCTTC. The gene calls are TRBV6-2 or TRBV6-3 and TRBJ2-1; 9 bases line up with TRBD2. The CDR3 totals 15 residues. V lost 7 bases and J lost 10; bases outside the gene matches: 14. The germline gives CDR1 MNHEY, CDR2 SVGEGT.

This chain links TRBV6-2 or TRBV6-3 with TRBJ2-1; no definite D call. This CDR3 comprises 16 residues. Germline-derived CDR1 and CDR2 are MNHEY and SVGEGT. V lost 6 bases and J lost 4, with 19 bases in between. The CDR3 region is CASSSPDQWAYNEQFF. CDR3 coding DNA: TGTGCCAGCAGCTCACCTGACCAATGGGCTTACAATGAGCAGTTCTTC.

This rearrangement joins TRBV3-1 to TRBJ1-1; D remains ambiguous. The CDR3 has 14 amino acids. CDR1 is LGHDT, CDR2 YNNKEL, per germline (reference sequence). V lost 0 bases, J lost 1 base, and 6 bases lay in between. The CDR3 is CASSQDMQNTEAFF. In DNA form, the CDR3 reads TGTGCCAGCAGCCAAGATATGCAGAACACTGAAGCTTTCTTT.

This chain links TRBV7-2 with TRBJ1-4; D is uncertain. V was pared by 0 bases and J by 7 bases, with 3 bases between. The CDR3 length is 12 residues. Germline-derived CDR1 and CDR2 are SGHTA and FQGNSA. The CDR3 sequence is CASSLAPEKLFF. The CDR3 nucleotides are TGTGCCAGCAGCTTAGCGCCTGAAAAACTGTTTTTT.

This CDR3 reads CASTPGTSGAETQYF. The CDR3 nucleotides read TGTGCCAGCACCCCCGGGACTAGCGGGGCCGAGACCCAGTACTTC. The rearrangement uses TRBV12-3 or TRBV12-4 and TRBJ2-5, with 13 bases that match TRBD2. The CDR3 is 15 residues long. The J segment lost 5 bases and the V segment lost 7 bases, leaving 7 bases of the junction unmatched.

This chain links TRBV18 with TRBJ2-5; D is perhaps TRBD1 (6 bases). CDR3 length: 15 residues. The V end lost 3 bases, the J end lost 0 bases, and 11 bases lay between the germline ends. Germline V gene sequence: CDR1 KGHSH, CDR2 LQKENI. In nucleotides, the CDR3 is TGTGCCAGCTCACCGGTTCAGGGGCACCAAGAGACCCAGTACTTC. This encodes CASSPVQGHQETQYF.

This chain connects TRBV6-1 to TRBJ2-7, with 8 nucleotides matching TRBD1. The CDR3 runs 15 residues. V was clipped by 5 bases and J by 4 bases; unmatched bases: 10. Germline CDR1 is MNHNS and CDR2 is SASEGT. CDR3 amino acids: CASSPTDRAGYEQYF. The CDR3 DNA follows: TGTGCCAGCAGTCCTACGGACAGGGCGGGGTACGAGCAGTACTTC.

Remarks on this clonotype: Likely a read error: the CDR3 ends without its conserved phenylalanine or tryptophan. V gene TRBV12-3 or TRBV12-4 combines with J gene TRBJ2-7, with D tentatively TRBD1 or TRBD2 (5 bases each). The V end lost 3 bases, the J end lost 3 bases, and 15 bases lay between the germline ends. The CDR3 is 15 amino acids. The CDR3 region is CASSLERGSFYEQYY. DNA for the CDR3: TGTGCCAGCAGTTTGGAGAGGGGAAGTTTCTACGAGCAGTACTAC.